This T cell receptor (beta chain) is from a study of blood T cell repertoires in COVID-19. Study-wide background: Nucleic acid was either cDNA or gDNA, and it came from T cells, B-cell-depleted T cells, or PBMCs.

The table came from immunoSEQ multiplex PCR; TCRdb's copy has only in-frame clones and leaves some out. The sample has 180,000 or so clones; 75% to 90% are singletons. The V and J ends lost 4 bases and 3 bases, in that order; junction bases with no gene match: 11. Germline V gene data show CDR1 as PRHDT and CDR2 as FYEKMQ (reference sequence). The CDR3 runs 16 residues. The receptor's source is a human donor with active or convalescent COVID-19. The donor label of this sample is uncertain. The sample comprised peripheral blood. The chain recombines TRBV13 with TRBJ2-7, with TRBD1 identical over 8 bases. The CDR3: CASSSPTGQGGYEQYF. DNA of the CDR3: TGTGCCAGCAGCTCACCCACTGGACAGGGCGGCTACGAGCAGTACTTC.